This passage covers 30 T cell receptor beta chains from one sample sequenced in a study of patients and donors after allogeneic stem cell transplantation. MiXCR, run by TCRdb on the RT-PCR reads, gives a single entry per CDR3 protein. The sample shows some 30,000 distinct CDR3 sequences, around 35% of them seen only once. Sample: blood, either unsorted or a sorted T cell fraction (not recorded which). The receptors come from a human donor who was either an allogeneic HSCT recipient or a stem cell or donor lymphocyte infusion donor (not recorded which). It is not recorded whose cells these are; they may come from a transplant donor.

This chain connects TRBV2 to TRBJ2-7, with D possibly matching TRBD2 (5 bases). The V end lost 6 bases, the J end lost 4 bases, and 16 bases lay between the germline ends. CDR3 length: 14 amino acids. Germline V gene sequence: CDR1 SNHLY, CDR2 FYNNEI. The CDR3 nucleotides are TGTGCCAGCAGCACCCCTGGGAGACTATACGAGCAGTACTTC. Protein: CASSTPGRLYEQYF.

The rearrangement uses TRBV20-1 and TRBJ2-1; TRBD2 matches at 8 bases. This CDR3 has 14 residues. The germline CDR1 and CDR2 sequences are DFQATT and SNEGSKA (reference sequence). J was trimmed by 7 bases and V by 6 bases; bases with no gene match: 11. This CDR3 is CSAPDYRGGNEQFF. DNA of the CDR3: TGCAGTGCGCCAGACTACCGGGGGGGGAATGAGCAGTTCTTC.

The chain recombines TRBV9 with TRBJ1-3; D gene ambiguous. Trimming pared 3 bases from V and 4 bases from J, leaving 8 bases between. The length of the CDR3 is 13 residues. Germline values: CDR1 SGDLS, CDR2 YYNGEE. CDR3 region: CASSGTIGNTIYF. The CDR3 DNA is TGTGCCAGCAGCGGGACGATAGGAAACACCATATATTTT.

This clonotype was counted many times. The CDR3 bases are TGCAGCCTTACTACAGGGGGCTACTACGAGCAGTACGTC. This sequence encodes CSLTTGGYYEQYV. The J gene is TRBJ2-7, the V gene TRBV29-1, with 9 bases identical to TRBD1. Germline lookup yields CDR1 SQVTM and CDR2 ANQGSEA. V trimming: 8 bases; J trimming: 3 bases; junction bases outside the gene matches: 8. This CDR3 is built from 13 residues.

This sequence joins TRBV10-3 and TRBJ2-1; 9 bases fit TRBD1. CDR3 size: 16 residues. The junction had 11 bases not matched to a gene; V was cut back by 3 bases and J by 8 bases. Germline loops: CDR1 ENHRY, CDR2 SYGVKD. CDR3 bases: TGTGCCATCAGTGACACCCAATTCGACAGGGGGTATGAGCAGTTCTTC. Its protein is CAISDTQFDRGYEQFF.

The chain has TRBV20-1 and TRBJ1-2; possibly TRBD1 for D (6 bases). Trimming removed 7 bases at V and 3 bases at J, with 12 bases between. CDR3 length: 12 amino acids. CDR1 and CDR2 from the germline V gene are DFQATT and SNEGSKA (reference sequence). In DNA, the CDR3 is TGCAGTGTAGAGGGGGGCGACTATGGCTACACCTTC. Encoded protein: CSVEGGDYGYTF.

A few counts support this clonotype. This chain uses TRBV10-1 with TRBJ2-1; 10 bases line up with TRBD2. Germline V gene lookup returns CDR1 WNHNN and CDR2 SYGVQD (reference sequence). This CDR3 spans 14 amino acids. V was pared by 6 bases and J by 5 bases, with 4 bases of the junction left unmatched. Here the CDR3 reads CASSVSGGDNEQFF. DNA for the CDR3: TGCGCCAGCAGCGTCAGCGGGGGGGACAATGAGCAGTTCTTC.

V is TRBV20-1 and J is TRBJ2-7, with TRBD1 matching over 7 bases. With V trimmed by 6 bases and J by 7 bases, 12 bases remained unmatched. This CDR3 is 13 amino acids long. Germline V gene sequence: CDR1 DFQATT, CDR2 SNEGSKA (reference sequence). The chain's CDR3 is CSAPTGAWGEQYF. The DNA for the CDR3 is TGCAGTGCCCCTACAGGGGCCTGGGGGGAGCAGTACTTC.

The V and J genes are TRBV6-6 and TRBJ1-2, with D unclear. V lost 0 bases to trimming and J lost 0 bases, with 11 bases between them. Germline CDR1 MNHNY, CDR2 SVGAGI (reference sequence). This CDR3 spans 16 amino acids. CDR3 sequence: CASSYSETDSNYGYTF. In DNA, the CDR3 is TGTGCCAGCAGTTACTCGGAAACAGACTCTAACTATGGCTACACCTTC.

This chain links TRBV20-1 with TRBJ2-7, with D uncertain. The length of the CDR3 is 14 residues. Trimming pared 5 bases from V and 3 bases from J, leaving 17 bases between. CDR1 is DFQATT, CDR2 SNEGSKA, per germline (reference sequence). Here the CDR3 DNA reads TGCAGTGCTTCGCCGGGCCCCCCTATCTACGAGCAGTACTTC. It translates to CSASPGPPIYEQYF.

This clonotype has more than one count but fewer than ten. This chain joins TRBV6-6 and TRBJ2-7; 7 positions agree with TRBD1. With V trimmed by 6 bases and J by 3 bases, 8 bases remained unmatched. Germline CDR1 reads MNHNY; CDR2 reads SVGAGI (reference sequence). CDR3 length equals 14 residues. The CDR3 reads CASSLDRWDYEQYF. The CDR3 coding sequence is TGTGCCAGCAGCCTGGACAGGTGGGACTACGAGCAGTACTTC.

The J gene is TRBJ2-5, the V gene TRBV29-1; D may be TRBD2 (5 bases). V lost 7 bases and J 2 bases, leaving 11 bases between the germline ends. This CDR3 is 12 amino acids long. In germline, CDR1 is SQVTM, CDR2 ANQGSEA. CDR3 in amino acids: CSGGLQQETQYF. CDR3 bases: TGCAGCGGAGGACTGCAACAAGAGACCCAGTACTTC.

The table lists this clonotype with a few counts. The chain couples TRBV29-1 to TRBJ1-5; D is possibly TRBD1 (6 bases). Germline V gene lookup returns CDR1 SQVTM and CDR2 ANQGSEA. Trimming pared 6 bases from V and 0 bases from J, leaving 15 bases between. This CDR3 spans 15 amino acids. CDR3 loop: CSVSGGGNSNQPQHF. The CDR3 nucleotides are TGCAGCGTGTCCGGAGGGGGGAATAGCAATCAGCCCCAGCATTTT.

The rearrangement links TRBV6-5 to TRBJ1-1; 8 bases align to TRBD1. In germline, CDR1 is MNHEY, CDR2 SVGAGI. The trim removed 0 bases at V and 3 bases at J, leaving 9 bases unmatched. The CDR3 is 17 amino acids. The CDR3 region has the DNA TGTGCCAGCAGTTACTCGGGTCACCAGGGGGCCCACACTGAAGCTTTCTTT. It is translated as CASSYSGHQGAHTEAFF.

The rearrangement joins TRBV29-1 to TRBJ2-5; D is possibly TRBD2 (5 bases). Trimming left V 7 bases short and J 5 bases short, with 14 bases between. Germline CDR1 SQVTM, CDR2 ANQGSEA. The CDR3 contains 12 residues. The chain's CDR3 is CSATREGETQYF. CDR3 bases: TGCAGCGCCACTAGGGAAGGGGAGACCCAGTACTTC.

The CDR3 sequence: CSTRGDSYEQYF. The CDR3 nucleotides are TGCAGCACTCGCGGGGACTCCTACGAGCAGTACTTC. The rearrangement uses TRBV29-1 and TRBJ2-7; D might be TRBD2 (6 bases). Trimming removed 8 bases at V and 0 bases at J, with 11 bases between. Germline CDR1 SQVTM, CDR2 ANQGSEA. The length of the CDR3 is 12 residues.

This chain joins TRBV20-1 and TRBJ2-1, with TRBD2 identical over 13 bases. V gave up 5 bases and J gave up 6 bases; unmatched junction bases: 4. The germline V gene encodes CDR1 DFQATT and CDR2 SNEGSKA (reference sequence). CDR3 length: 14 amino acids. CDR3 nucleotides: TGCAGTGCTGAACTAGCGGGAGGGACCAATGAGCAGTTCTTC. The encoded protein is CSAELAGGTNEQFF.

This clonotype was recorded at least ten times. This rearrangement joins TRBV6-2 or TRBV6-3 to TRBJ1-1, with 8 bases lining up with TRBD1. With 7 bases clipped from V and 6 bases from J, the junction kept 7 bases outside the gene matches. The CDR3 is 13 amino acids. Germline V gene sequence: CDR1 MNHEY, CDR2 SVGEGT. The CDR3 here is CASIQTGVSEAFF. The CDR3 coding sequence is TGTGCCAGCATACAGACAGGGGTTTCTGAAGCTTTCTTT.

This clonotype was seen just once. J is TRBJ2-1 and V is TRBV4-3; 8 bases line up with TRBD2. The CDR3 runs to 18 residues. The germline CDR1 and CDR2 sequences are LGHNA and YSLEER. The junction had 15 bases not matched to a gene; V was cut back by 0 bases and J by 8 bases. This CDR3 reads CASSQDFVSGGRRDEQFF. The CDR3 DNA reads as TGCGCCAGCAGCCAAGATTTTGTCAGCGGGGGCCGCCGCGATGAGCAGTTCTTC.

The chain employs TRBV12-3 or TRBV12-4 and TRBJ2-7; D unresolved. This CDR3 contains 13 residues. V was pared by 7 bases and J by 3 bases, with 13 bases between. Here the CDR3 DNA reads TGTGCCAGCACCTTGAGCCCCCACTACGAGCAGTACGTC. Amino acid sequence: CASTLSPHYEQYV.

In this sample, this clonotype turned up a few times. V is TRBV29-1 and J is TRBJ1-2; 7 bases are a match to TRBD1. The CDR3 is 14 amino acids. The V gene's germline CDR1 is SQVTM and CDR2 ANQGSEA. The junction had 9 bases not matched to a gene; V was cut back by 1 base and J by 7 bases. CDR3 residues: CSVEAPGGLGGYTF. For the CDR3, the DNA is TGCAGCGTTGAAGCGCCAGGGGGGTTGGGTGGCTACACCTTC.

This clonotype was seen only a few times. CDR3 sequence: CASKVEERYHGYTF. The CDR3 DNA follows: TGTGCCAGCAAGGTGGAAGAGAGGTATCATGGCTACACCTTC. The chain is built from TRBV5-8 and TRBJ1-2; unclear D gene. Germline V gene lookup returns CDR1 SGHTS and CDR2 YDEGEE. The V and J ends lost 6 bases and 6 bases respectively, with 18 bases between them. The CDR3 has 14 residues. Variable domain in full (rest from reference TRBV5-8 and TRBJ1-2): EAGVTQSPTHLIKTRGQQATLRCSPISGHTSVYWYQQALGLGLQFLLWYDEGEERNRGNFPPRFSGRQFPNYSSELNVNALELEDSALYLCASKVEERYHGYTFGSGTRLTVV.

The chain carries TRBV7-2 and TRBJ1-3; D not resolved. V dropped 3 bases and J dropped 0 bases, with 12 bases sitting between them. Germline CDR1 reads SGHTA; CDR2 reads FQGNSA. The CDR3 totals 16 residues. The DNA for the CDR3 is TGTGCCAGCAGCTTGCACTACGGGAGCTCTGGAAACACCATATATTTT. Protein product: CASSLHYGSSGNTIYF. The entire variable domain, with the rest obtained from reference TRBV7-2 and TRBJ1-3, is as follows: GAGVSQSPSNKVTEKGKDVELRCDPISGHTALYWYRQSLGQGLEFLIYFQGNSAPDKSGLPSDRFSAERTGGSVSTLTIQRTQQEDSAVYLCASSLHYGSSGNTIYFGEGSWLTVV.

This clonotype was counted between two and nine times. This rearrangement joins TRBV20-1 to TRBJ1-2; D gene unclear. The CDR3 extends over 11 amino acids. The germline CDR1 and CDR2 sequences are DFQATT and SNEGSKA (reference sequence). Trimming took off 3 bases at V and 5 bases at J, with 7 bases between the two ends. The CDR3 loop reads CSARRGYGYTF. The DNA of the CDR3 is TGCAGTGCTAGGCGTGGATATGGCTACACCTTC.

This chain uses TRBV4-1 with TRBJ2-1, with D uncertain. The CDR3 runs to 14 residues. V gave up 5 bases and J gave up 5 bases, with 13 bases separating them. The germline gives CDR1 MGHRA, CDR2 YSYEKL. The CDR3 nucleotides read TGCGCCAGCAGCTACGATGGGCCCGACAATGAGCAGTTCTTC. It specifies CASSYDGPDNEQFF.

This clonotype was detected ten times or more. The V and J genes are TRBV6-2 or TRBV6-3 and TRBJ1-1; D gene uncertain. In germline, CDR1 is MNHEY, CDR2 SVGEGT. CDR3 length: 14 residues. The V and J ends lost 5 bases and 3 bases respectively, with 13 bases between them. The CDR3 coding sequence is TGTGCCAGCAGTCTTTGGGAGGCTGACACTGAAGCTTTCTTT. It encodes CASSLWEADTEAFF.

This clonotype was detected a few times. The J gene is TRBJ1-5, the V gene TRBV5-6; unclear D gene. V dropped 5 bases and J dropped 7 bases, with 4 bases sitting between them. CDR1 is SGHDT, CDR2 YYEEEE, per germline. The length of the CDR3 is 10 residues. CDR3 residues: CASSIQPQHF. CDR3 sequence (DNA): TGTGCCAGCAGTATACAGCCCCAGCATTTT.

CDR3 coding DNA: TGTGCCAGCAGCACAGGACAGCATGGCTACACCTTC. As protein: CASSTGQHGYTF. The chain has TRBV7-2 and TRBJ1-2, with a weak D call TRBD1 (6 bases). The CDR3 sequence is 12 residues long. Germline CDR1 reads SGHTA; CDR2 reads FQGNSA. V shed 5 bases and J shed 6 bases, with 10 bases lying between them.

The genes are TRBV7-2 and TRBJ2-2; D not certain. In germline, CDR1 is SGHTA, CDR2 FQGNSA. V gave up 3 bases and J gave up 5 bases, with 7 bases separating them. The CDR3 totals 13 residues. The CDR3 protein is CASSFGLTGELFF. The DNA of the CDR3 is TGTGCCAGCAGCTTTGGCCTGACCGGGGAGCTGTTTTTT.

This clonotype was counted once. This chain joins TRBV12-3 or TRBV12-4 and TRBJ1-5; D uncertain. Trimming cost V 3 bases and J 8 bases, with 11 bases left between them. This CDR3 spans 13 amino acids. CDR3 protein: CASSFSTGEPQHF. The CDR3 DNA follows: TGTGCCAGCAGTTTCTCGACCGGGGAGCCCCAGCATTTT.